Each of the 23 T cell receptor beta chains below was sequenced from the same sample in a study of blood T cell repertoires in COVID-19. Only in-frame clones appear in the TCRdb table, and some are missing; sequencing was by immunoSEQ multiplex PCR. The repertoire holds 130,000 or so clones, with approximately 82% as singletons. Sequenced input: peripheral blood. These receptor sequences come from a human donor in a cohort sampled during active COVID-19.

The chain combines TRBV3-1 (or the pseudogene TRBV3-2) with TRBJ1-4; maybe TRBD1 (6 bases). The ends were cut back, 4 bases at V and 12 bases at J, with 18 bases in the middle. This CDR3 contains 14 residues. From germline, CDR1 is LGHDT and CDR2 YNNKEL (reference sequence). CDR3 amino acids: CASSPGAQSAELFF. The CDR3 DNA follows: TGTGCCAGCAGCCCAGGGGCCCAATCGGCGGAACTGTTTTTT.

The genes are TRBV7-9 and TRBJ2-7; a weak D match, TRBD1 (6 bases). V was clipped by 2 bases and J by 6 bases, with 14 bases between them. The CDR3 length is 14 residues. Germline V gives CDR1 SEHNR, CDR2 FQNEAQ (reference sequence). Here the CDR3 reads CASSLLAGVGEQYF. In DNA form, the CDR3 reads TGTGCCAGCAGCTTACTGGCAGGGGTTGGCGAGCAGTACTTC.

The chain links TRBV5-1 to TRBJ1-5; D is ambiguous. The CDR3 totals 16 residues. With 0 bases removed from V and 1 base from J, the gap between germline ends came to 11 bases. Germline values: CDR1 SGHRS, CDR2 YFSETQ. CDR3: CASSLEGPGSNQPQHF. CDR3 nucleotides: TGCGCCAGCAGCTTGGAAGGGCCGGGAAGCAATCAGCCCCAGCATTTT.

The chain uses TRBV28 and TRBJ2-7; D might be TRBD1 (5 bases). The CDR3 extends over 14 amino acids. Per germline, CDR1 MDHEN and CDR2 SYDVKM. V was pared by 2 bases and J by 3 bases, with 11 bases between. The CDR3 loop reads CASSLGAIFYEQYF. In nucleotides, the CDR3 is TGTGCCAGCAGTTTAGGGGCAATATTCTACGAGCAGTACTTC.

The rearrangement links TRBV7-3 to TRBJ2-1, with a tentative D call TRBD1 (5 bases). In germline, CDR1 is SGHTA, CDR2 FQGTGA. Trimming shortened V by 2 bases and J by 9 bases, and 14 bases separated the two germline ends. This CDR3 comprises 14 residues. The CDR3 reads CASSLGAVGVEQFF. CDR3 DNA sequence: TGTGCCAGCAGCTTAGGGGCGGTAGGAGTTGAGCAGTTCTTC.

This chain connects TRBV27 to TRBJ2-1, with TRBD2 identical over 11 bases. CDR1 and CDR2 (germline): MNHEY, SMNVEV (reference sequence). The junction had 11 bases not matched to a gene; V was cut back by 1 base and J by 9 bases. This CDR3 is 17 amino acids long. CDR3 DNA: TGTGCCAGCAGTTTATTCCTGCTAGCGGGAGGACGTCTTGAGCAGTTCTTC. It codes for CASSLFLLAGGRLEQFF.

The chain uses TRBV5-4 and TRBJ1-2; the D is unclear. Germline V gene data show CDR1 as SGHNT and CDR2 as YYREEE (reference sequence). The CDR3 runs to 14 residues. Trimming took 3 bases from V and 8 from J, leaving 17 bases between them. CDR3 region: CASSSPVPLRGYTF. The CDR3 DNA reads as TGTGCCAGCAGCTCTCCCGTTCCCCTTCGGGGCTACACCTTC. Full variable domain (outside the CDR3, taken from reference TRBV5-4 and TRBJ1-2): ETGVTQSPTHLIKTRGQQVTLRCSSQSGHNTVSWYQQALGQGPQFIFQYYREEENGRGNFPPRFSGLQFPNYSSELNVNALELDDSALYLCASSSPVPLRGYTFGSGTRLTVV.

This rearrangement joins TRBV15 to TRBJ2-7; D might be TRBD2 (6 bases). Trimming pared 3 bases from V and 2 bases from J, leaving 20 bases between. The CDR3 length is 17 residues. Looked up from germline, CDR1 is LNHNV and CDR2 is YYDKDF (reference sequence). CDR3 sequence: CATSRAAGRLAPYEQYF. The CDR3 DNA reads as TGTGCCACCAGCAGGGCCGCAGGGAGGCTGGCGCCCTACGAGCAGTACTTC.

This clone was found a few times. The germline gene is not matched at one end of the junction; a read error may be the cause. V and J are TRBV11-2 and TRBJ1-1; TRBD1 agrees at 7 bases. CDR1 is SGHAT, CDR2 FQNNGV, per germline. The CDR3 covers 18 residues. The chain's CDR3 is CASSLDFWQGGSWTEAFF. The CDR3 DNA follows: TGTGCCAGCAGCCTAGACTTTTGGCAGGGGGGTTCATGGACTGAAGCTTTCTTT.

The rearrangement joins TRBV5-5 to TRBJ2-7; D perhaps matches TRBD2 (6 bases). From germline, CDR1 is SGHKS and CDR2 YYEKEE (reference sequence). This CDR3 contains 15 residues. Trimming cost V 0 bases and J 6 bases, with 16 bases left between them. The chain's CDR3 is CASSLVAGPPPEQYF. The CDR3 DNA reads as TGTGCCAGCAGCTTGGTTGCGGGACCGCCCCCCGAGCAGTACTTC.

The CDR3 reads CASSFNGDRPPETQYF. For the CDR3, the DNA is TGCGCCAGCAGCTTTAATGGAGACAGGCCGCCAGAGACCCAGTACTTC. This chain uses TRBV5-1 with TRBJ2-5; weak D call: TRBD1 (6 bases). V lost 2 bases and J 4 bases, leaving 18 bases between the germline ends. The V gene's germline CDR1 is SGHRS and CDR2 YFSETQ. CDR3 length: 16 amino acids.

The chain is built from TRBV4-2 and TRBJ1-5; TRBD1 is a possible D gene (6 bases). The CDR3 extends over 15 amino acids. Germline V CDR1 and CDR2: LGHNA, YNFKEQ. V shed 0 bases and J shed 7 bases, with 13 bases lying between them. CDR3 amino acids: CASSQDPDRRQPQHF. The DNA of the CDR3 is TGTGCCAGCAGCCAAGATCCGGACAGACGACAGCCCCAGCATTTT.

The rearrangement joins TRBV18 to TRBJ2-3; 11 bases are a match to TRBD2. CDR3 size: 15 residues. CDR1 and CDR2 from the germline V gene are KGHSH and LQKENI. V trimming: 3 bases; J trimming: 3 bases; junction bases outside the gene matches: 2. DNA for the CDR3: TGTGCCAGCTCACCGGGACTAGCGGAGACAGATACGCAGTATTTT. This gives the protein CASSPGLAETDTQYF.

The rearrangement joins TRBV6-5 to TRBJ1-5; TRBD1 aligns across 9 bases. The CDR3 consists of 15 residues. Germline CDR1 MNHEY, CDR2 SVGAGI. J lost 2 bases, V lost 8 bases, and 7 bases had no gene match. The CDR3: CASRDREKGNQPQHF. The CDR3 DNA reads as TGTGCCAGCCGGGACAGGGAGAAGGGCAATCAGCCCCAGCATTTT.

V usage is TRBV20-1 and J usage is TRBJ1-1; tentative D call: TRBD1 (6 bases). The CDR3 has 13 residues. V shed 3 bases and J shed 2 bases, with 10 bases lying between them. Germline assignment: CDR1 DFQATT and CDR2 SNEGSKA (reference sequence). This CDR3 reads CSASGDTNTEAFF. CDR3 bases: TGCAGTGCTAGTGGGGACACAAACACTGAAGCTTTCTTT.

The chain recombines TRBV19 with TRBJ1-2; the D gene is possibly TRBD1 (5 bases). The germline V and J ends were trimmed by 8 bases and 5 bases, with 18 bases remaining between them. CDR3 length equals 14 residues. CDR1 and CDR2 from the germline V gene are LNHDA and SQIVND (reference sequence). CDR3 loop: CASQRTGVRYGYTF. The CDR3 coding sequence is TGTGCCAGTCAAAGGACGGGGGTCCGGTATGGCTACACCTTC.

V and J are TRBV28 and TRBJ2-3; 9 bases are a match to TRBD1. This CDR3 is 17 amino acids long. V shed 1 base, J shed 5 bases, and the junction held 10 bases outside the gene matches. In germline, CDR1 is MDHEN, CDR2 SYDVKM. CDR3 in DNA: TGTGCCAGCAGTTTATTAGGGAACAGGGGGCGGGGAGATACGCAGTATTTT. Translating gives CASSLLGNRGRGDTQYF.

The gene calls are TRBV7-2 and TRBJ2-4, with 9 bases fitting TRBD2. CDR1 and CDR2 from the germline V gene are SGHTA and FQGNSA. This CDR3 contains 15 residues. The trim removed 8 bases at V and 0 bases at J, leaving 5 bases unmatched. CDR3 sequence reads: CASGSGRIAKNIQYF. The CDR3 region has the DNA TGTGCCAGCGGAAGCGGGAGGATAGCCAAAAACATTCAGTACTTC.

The chain joins TRBV7-9 to TRBJ1-3; D not certain. Germline loops: CDR1 SEHNR, CDR2 FQNEAQ (reference sequence). CDR3 length equals 15 residues. V lost 2 bases to trimming and J lost 0 bases, with 8 bases between them. The CDR3 DNA follows: TGTGCCAGCAGCTTACCCACGCGCTCTGGAAACACCATATATTTT. As protein: CASSLPTRSGNTIYF. The full variable domain, in which reference TRBV7-9 and TRBJ1-3 provide the parts outside the CDR3, is DTGVSQNPRHKITKRGQNVTFRCDPISEHNRLYWYRQTLGQGPEFLTYFQNEAQLEKSRLLSDRFSAERPKGSFSTLEIQRTEQGDSAMYLCASSLPTRSGNTIYFGEGSWLTVV.

The chain employs TRBV7-9 and TRBJ1-6, with 8 bases identical to TRBD1. V gave up 3 bases and J gave up 10 bases; unmatched junction bases: 5. Germline V lookup: CDR1 SEHNR, CDR2 FQNEAQ (reference sequence). The CDR3 spans 14 residues. CDR3 loop: CASSLPDRDSPLHF. The CDR3, as DNA: TGTGCCAGCAGCTTGCCGGACAGGGACTCACCCCTCCACTTT.

The gene calls are TRBV19 and TRBJ2-7; 11 bases match TRBD1. Germline CDR1 is LNHDA and CDR2 is SQIVND (reference sequence). The CDR3 sequence is 16 residues long. With 4 bases clipped from V and 3 bases from J, the junction kept 8 bases outside the gene matches. CDR3 sequence: CASSTRGTGGDYEQYF. CDR3 nucleotide sequence: TGTGCCAGTAGTACCCGAGGGACAGGGGGGGACTACGAGCAGTACTTC.

This clone was found many times. The chain joins TRBV5-1 to TRBJ2-3; the D gene is possibly TRBD2 (6 bases). The CDR3 is 15 residues long. Trimming removed 3 bases at V and 0 bases at J, with 11 bases between. Germline V gives CDR1 SGHRS, CDR2 YFSETQ. The CDR3 nucleotides are TGCGCCAGCAGCTCGGGCGGGACTAGCACAGATACGCAGTATTTT. Translation: CASSSGGTSTDTQYF. Variable domain in full (rest from reference TRBV5-1 and TRBJ2-3): KAGVTQTPRYLIKTRGQQVTLSCSPISGHRSVSWYQQTPGQGLQFLFEYFSETQRNKGNFPGRFSGRQFSNSRSEMNVSTLELGDSALYLCASSSGGTSTDTQYFGPGTRLTVL.

The chain employs TRBV5-4 and TRBJ1-5; 7 positions match TRBD1. In germline, CDR1 is SGHNT, CDR2 YYREEE (reference sequence). This CDR3 region has 14 residues. J was trimmed by 7 bases and V by 4 bases; bases with no gene match: 8. CDR3: CASSRGGAGQPQHF. CDR3 nucleotides: TGTGCCAGCAGCAGAGGGGGCGCAGGGCAGCCCCAGCATTTT.